This T cell receptor (beta chain) was captured in a study of a mutant IDH1 vaccine in newly diagnosed glioma. Study summary: Patients had received radiotherapy, temozolomide, or both previously, most receiving both.

Germline V gene data show CDR1 as MDHEN and CDR2 as SYDVKM. The CDR3 loop spans 15 amino acids. Deletions cut 5 bases from V and 0 bases from J, with 13 bases between. Time point here: week 23, last vaccination. Every vaccine dose comprised 300 ug of mutant IDH1 20-mer peptide plus topical imiquimod. Study outcomes and limitations: Any relationship between pseudoprogression and changes in top peripheral T cell clonotypes seemed absent.

Repertoires were generated with immunoSEQ multiplex PCR, while TCRdb's copy carries only in-frame clones and drops some. Of approximately 82,000 clones listed, approximately 85% are singletons. Of note for this clone: Its antigen is as yet unknown.

The chain couples TRBV28 to TRBJ1-1, with D unclear. This specimen was PBMCs, taken from a glioma patient whose treatment included an IDH1 peptide vaccine. The sequence was obtained from a woman aged 50 to 60 with glioma. CDR3 protein: CASSPWTNMNTEAFF. CDR3 nucleotides: TGTGCCAGCAGTCCGTGGACTAACATGAACACTGAAGCTTTCTTT.